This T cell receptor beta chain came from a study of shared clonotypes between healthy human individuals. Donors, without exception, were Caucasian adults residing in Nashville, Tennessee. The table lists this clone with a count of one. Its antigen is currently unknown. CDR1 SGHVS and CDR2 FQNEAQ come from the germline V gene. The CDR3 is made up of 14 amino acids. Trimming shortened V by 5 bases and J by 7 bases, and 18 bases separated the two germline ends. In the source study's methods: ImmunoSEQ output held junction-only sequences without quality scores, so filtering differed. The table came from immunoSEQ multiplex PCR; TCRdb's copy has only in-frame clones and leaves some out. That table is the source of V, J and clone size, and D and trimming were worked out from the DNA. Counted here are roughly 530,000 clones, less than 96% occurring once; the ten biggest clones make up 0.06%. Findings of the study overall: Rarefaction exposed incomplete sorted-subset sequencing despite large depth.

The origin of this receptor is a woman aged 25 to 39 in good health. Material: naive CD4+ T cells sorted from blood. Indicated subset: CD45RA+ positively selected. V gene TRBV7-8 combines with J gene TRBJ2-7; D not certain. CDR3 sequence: CASSRDSTTTEQYF. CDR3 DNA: TGTGCCAGCAGCAGAGACTCAACTACCACGGAGCAGTACTTC.